One sample yielded the 10 T cell receptor beta chains listed below, sequenced in a study of CD8 T cells in ankylosing spondylitis. TCRdb processed the 5' RACE reads anew with MiXCR; each CDR3 protein has one entry. The repertoire holds 210,000 or so distinct CDR3 sequences, with roughly 8.2% as singletons. Source material: blood, either unsorted or a sorted T cell fraction (not recorded which). All receptors derive from a female donor with ankylosing spondylitis or in good health (not recorded which).

The chain joins TRBV20-1 to TRBJ2-5, with D perhaps matching TRBD1 or TRBD2 (6 bases each). There are 16 residues in the CDR3. Germline lookup yields CDR1 DFQATT and CDR2 SNEGSKA (reference sequence). V was cut by 4 bases and J by 2 bases, with 20 bases left in between. For the CDR3, the DNA is TGCAGTGCTAATAACGCGGGGACAAGCCCACAAGAGACCCAGTACTTC. It is translated as CSANNAGTSPQETQYF.

This clonotype was seen many times. The V gene is TRBV5-1, the J gene TRBJ2-6; a weak D match, TRBD1 (7 bases). The ends were cut back, 4 bases at V and 3 bases at J, with 23 bases in the middle. The CDR3 loop spans 19 amino acids. Germline assignment: CDR1 SGHRS and CDR2 YFSETQ. CDR3 in DNA: TGCGCCAGCAGCGACCATGCGGGACAGCTTATTTTTGGGGCCAACGTCCTGACTTTC. It encodes CASSDHAGQLIFGANVLTF.

Comment on this clonotype: A clone one base away is much larger, so this may be a read error. This chain links TRBV19 with TRBJ1-1; TRBD1 might be the D (5 bases). Per the germline V gene, CDR1 is LNHDA and CDR2 is SQIVND (reference sequence). CDR3 size: 16 residues. CDR3 DNA: TGTGCCAGTAGTACGCGGCGGCAGGGTAGGAACACTGAAACTTTCTTT. It encodes CASSTRRQGRNTETFF. The variable domain in full, with the rest retrieved from reference TRBV19 and TRBJ1-1, is DGGITQSPKYLFRKEGQNVTLSCEQNLNHDAMYWYRQDPGQGLRLIYYSQIVNDFQKGDIAEGYSVSREKKESFPLTVTSAQKNPTAFYLCASSTRRQGRNTETFFGQGTRLTVV.

There are many counts of this clonotype. This chain uses TRBV20-1 with TRBJ1-5; perhaps TRBD1 as D (5 bases). This CDR3 is built from 14 residues. Germline V lookup: CDR1 DFQATT, CDR2 SNEGSKA (reference sequence). Trimming stripped 3 bases from V and 9 bases from J, with 18 bases between. The CDR3 region is CSARSLSGIRPQHF. The CDR3 DNA reads as TGCAGTGCTAGGAGTTTGTCAGGGATAAGGCCCCAGCATTTT.

This clonotype was counted at least ten times. This chain connects TRBV5-1 to TRBJ2-2, with D perhaps being TRBD1 or TRBD2 (5 bases each). Deletions cut 4 bases from V and 7 bases from J, with 14 bases between. This CDR3 comprises 14 residues. CDR1 and CDR2 (germline): SGHRS, YFSETQ. CDR3: CASSTGTLDGELFF. CDR3 in DNA: TGCGCCAGCAGCACGGGGACCCTGGACGGGGAGCTGTTTTTT.

This clonotype has a count of ten or more. DNA for the CDR3: TGCAGCGTTGACCGCGCCCGGGGAGAGACCCAGTACTTC. Its translation is CSVDRARGETQYF. V gene TRBV29-1 combines with J gene TRBJ2-5; D perhaps matches TRBD2 (5 bases). The CDR3 runs 13 residues. Trimming pared 3 bases from V and 4 bases from J, leaving 12 bases between. Germline loops: CDR1 SQVTM, CDR2 ANQGSEA.

This clonotype was found many times. The rearrangement uses TRBV4-3 and TRBJ1-2; the match to TRBD1 covers 8 bases. The CDR3 contains 13 residues. Germline V gene sequence: CDR1 LGHNA, CDR2 YSLEER. V gave up 3 bases and J gave up 7 bases; unmatched junction bases: 4. The DNA of the CDR3 is TGCGCCAGCAGCCAGGACAGGGTCTCTGGCTACACCTTC. Its translation: CASSQDRVSGYTF.

At least ten counts were recorded for this clonotype. The gene calls are TRBV7-6 and TRBJ2-1, with TRBD2 matching over 7 bases. The CDR3 runs 16 residues. After removal of 1 base from V and 6 bases from J, the junction contained 9 bases not matched to a gene. Germline V lookup: CDR1 SGHVS, CDR2 FNYEAQ. CDR3 sequence: CASSLGAGVPSNEQFF. In DNA, the CDR3 is TGTGCCAGCAGCTTAGGGGCGGGAGTCCCTTCCAATGAGCAGTTCTTC.

This clonotype was seen repeatedly, ten times or more. V and J are TRBV20-1 and TRBJ2-4; D could derive from TRBD1 or TRBD2 (5 bases each). The ends were cut back, 6 bases at V and 8 bases at J, with 11 bases in the middle. The germline V gene encodes CDR1 DFQATT and CDR2 SNEGSKA (reference sequence). CDR3 size: 11 residues. The CDR3 here is CSAVGRDIQYF. The CDR3 bases are TGCAGTGCCGTGGGACGAGACATTCAGTACTTC.

This clonotype appeared many times. The chain is built from TRBV6-5 and TRBJ2-1; 8 nucleotides line up with TRBD2. Trimming at V came to 6 bases and at J to 5 bases, leaving 12 bases not matched to a gene. This CDR3 comprises 16 residues. The germline V gene encodes CDR1 MNHEY and CDR2 SVGAGI. The CDR3 bases are TGTGCCAGCAGCCCACGGCCGCGGGAGGTCAACAATGAGCAGTTCTTC. This gives the protein CASSPRPREVNNEQFF.